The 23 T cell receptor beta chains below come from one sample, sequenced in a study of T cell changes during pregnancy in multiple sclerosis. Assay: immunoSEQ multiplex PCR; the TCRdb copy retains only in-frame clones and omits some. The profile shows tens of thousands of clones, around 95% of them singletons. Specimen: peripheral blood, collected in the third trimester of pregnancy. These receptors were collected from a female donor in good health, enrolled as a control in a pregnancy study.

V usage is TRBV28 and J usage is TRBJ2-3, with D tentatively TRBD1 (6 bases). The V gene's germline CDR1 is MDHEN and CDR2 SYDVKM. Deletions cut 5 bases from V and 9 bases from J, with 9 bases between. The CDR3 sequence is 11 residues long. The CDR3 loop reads CASSGGVTQYF. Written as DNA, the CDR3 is TGTGCCAGCAGTGGGGGCGTAACGCAGTATTTT. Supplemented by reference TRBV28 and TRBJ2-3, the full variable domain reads DVKVTQSSRYLVKRTGEKVFLECVQDMDHENMFWYRQDPGLGLRLIYFSYDVKMKEKGDIPEGYSVSREKKERFSLILESASTNQTSMYLCASSGGVTQYFGPGTRLTVL.

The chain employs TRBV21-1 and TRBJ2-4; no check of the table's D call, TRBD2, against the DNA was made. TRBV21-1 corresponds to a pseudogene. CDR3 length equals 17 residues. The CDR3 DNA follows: TGTGCCAGCCCTAAGAGGGGAGGGTCCGTCCGGGAGAACATTCAGTACTTC. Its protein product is CASPKRGGSVRENIQYF.

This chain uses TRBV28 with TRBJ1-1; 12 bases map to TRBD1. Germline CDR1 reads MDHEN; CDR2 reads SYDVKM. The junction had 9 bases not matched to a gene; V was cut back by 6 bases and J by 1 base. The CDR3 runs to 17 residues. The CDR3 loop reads CASSIGGTGGENTEAFF. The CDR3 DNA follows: TGTGCCAGCAGCATTGGAGGGACAGGGGGCGAGAACACTGAAGCTTTCTTT.

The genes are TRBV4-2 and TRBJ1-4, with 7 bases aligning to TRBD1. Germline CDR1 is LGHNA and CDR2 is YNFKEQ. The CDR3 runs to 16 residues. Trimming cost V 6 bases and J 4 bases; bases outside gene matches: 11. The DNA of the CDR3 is TGTGCCAGCAGACTAAAAGGGACAGCGTTTAATGAAAAACTGTTTTTT. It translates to CASRLKGTAFNEKLFF.

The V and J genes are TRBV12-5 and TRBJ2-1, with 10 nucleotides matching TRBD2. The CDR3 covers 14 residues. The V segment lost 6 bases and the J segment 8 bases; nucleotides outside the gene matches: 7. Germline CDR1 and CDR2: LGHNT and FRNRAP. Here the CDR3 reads CASGTSGDGHEQFF. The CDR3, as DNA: TGTGCTAGTGGCACTAGCGGGGACGGGCATGAGCAGTTCTTC.

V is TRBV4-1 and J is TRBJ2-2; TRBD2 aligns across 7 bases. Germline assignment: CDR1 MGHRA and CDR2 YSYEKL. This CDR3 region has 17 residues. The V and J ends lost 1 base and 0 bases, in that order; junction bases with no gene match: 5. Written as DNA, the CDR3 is TGCGCCAGCAGCCAAGCCACTAGCGAATCGAACACCGGGGAGCTGTTTTTT. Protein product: CASSQATSESNTGELFF.

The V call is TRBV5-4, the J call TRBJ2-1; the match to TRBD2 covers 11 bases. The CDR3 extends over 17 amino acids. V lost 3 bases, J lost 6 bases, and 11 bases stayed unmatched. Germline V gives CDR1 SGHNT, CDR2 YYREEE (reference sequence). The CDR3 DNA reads TGTGCCAGCAGCTCGAGGCCCGGGACTAGCGGCCTCAATGAGCAGTTCTTC. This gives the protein CASSSRPGTSGLNEQFF.

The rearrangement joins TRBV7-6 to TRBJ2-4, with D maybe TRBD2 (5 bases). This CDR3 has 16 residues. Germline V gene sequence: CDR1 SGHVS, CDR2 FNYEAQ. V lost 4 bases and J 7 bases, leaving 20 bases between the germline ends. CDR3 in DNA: TGTGCCAGCAGCTCGGACCGCGGAGGACGGAGGAACATTCAGTACTTC. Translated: CASSSDRGGRRNIQYF.

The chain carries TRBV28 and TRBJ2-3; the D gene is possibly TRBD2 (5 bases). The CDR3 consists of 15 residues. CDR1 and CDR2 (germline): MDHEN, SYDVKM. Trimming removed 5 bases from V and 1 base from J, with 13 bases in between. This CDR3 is CASSPPAEGTDTQYF. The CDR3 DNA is TGTGCCAGCAGTCCCCCAGCGGAGGGCACAGATACGCAGTATTTT.

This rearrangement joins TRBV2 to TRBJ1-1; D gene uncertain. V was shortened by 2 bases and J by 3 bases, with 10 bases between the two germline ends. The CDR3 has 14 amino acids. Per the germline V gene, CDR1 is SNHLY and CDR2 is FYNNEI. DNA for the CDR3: TGTGCCAGCAGTGAATACGAGGTTTACACTGAAGCTTTCTTT. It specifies CASSEYEVYTEAFF.

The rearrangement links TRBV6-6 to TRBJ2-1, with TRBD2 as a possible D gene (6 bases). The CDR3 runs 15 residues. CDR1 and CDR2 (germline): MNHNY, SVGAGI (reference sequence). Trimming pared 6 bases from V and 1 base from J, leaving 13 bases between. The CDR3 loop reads CASRTQGGSYNEQFF. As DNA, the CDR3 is TGTGCCAGCAGGACCCAGGGAGGATCCTACAATGAGCAGTTCTTC.

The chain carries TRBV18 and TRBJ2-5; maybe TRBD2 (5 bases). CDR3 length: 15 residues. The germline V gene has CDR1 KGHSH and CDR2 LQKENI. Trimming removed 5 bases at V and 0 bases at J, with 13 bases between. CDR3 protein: CASSGKLGDQETQYF. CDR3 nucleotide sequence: TGTGCCAGCTCAGGTAAACTAGGAGACCAAGAGACCCAGTACTTC.

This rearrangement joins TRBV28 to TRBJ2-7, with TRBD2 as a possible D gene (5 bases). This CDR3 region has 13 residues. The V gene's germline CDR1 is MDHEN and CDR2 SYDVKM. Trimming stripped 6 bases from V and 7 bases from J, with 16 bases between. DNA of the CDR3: TGTGCCAGCAGCCTTCCGAGTTGGAGGGAGCAGTACTTC. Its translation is CASSLPSWREQYF.

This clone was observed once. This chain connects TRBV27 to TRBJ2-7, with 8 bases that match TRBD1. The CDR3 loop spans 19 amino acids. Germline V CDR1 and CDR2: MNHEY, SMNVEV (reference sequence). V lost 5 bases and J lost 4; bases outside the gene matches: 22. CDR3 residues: CASSRFSLIRDRTPYEQYF. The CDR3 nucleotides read TGTGCCAGCAGTCGCTTCTCCCTTATCCGGGACAGGACCCCTTACGAGCAGTACTTC.

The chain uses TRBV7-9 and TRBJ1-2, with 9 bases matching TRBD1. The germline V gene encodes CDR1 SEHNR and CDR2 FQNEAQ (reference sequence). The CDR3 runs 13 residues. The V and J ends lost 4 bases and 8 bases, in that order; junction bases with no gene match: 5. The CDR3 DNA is TGTGCCAGCAGCTCGGGACAGGGAAACGGCTACACCTTC. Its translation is CASSSGQGNGYTF.

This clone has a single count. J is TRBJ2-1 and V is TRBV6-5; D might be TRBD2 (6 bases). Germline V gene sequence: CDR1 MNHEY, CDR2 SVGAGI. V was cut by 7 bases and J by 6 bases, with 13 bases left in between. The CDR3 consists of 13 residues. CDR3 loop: CASTGSGSNEQFF. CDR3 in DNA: TGTGCCAGCACCGGGTCCGGGAGCAATGAGCAGTTCTTC.

The CDR3 DNA sequence: TGTGCCAGCAGGCTGACAGGGAGCAACGAGCAGTACTTC. Translated: CASRLTGSNEQYF. This chain joins TRBV2 and TRBJ2-7; 7 positions match TRBD1. The CDR3 length is 13 residues. J lost 5 bases, V lost 6 bases, and 7 bases had no gene match. CDR1 SNHLY and CDR2 FYNNEI come from the germline V gene.

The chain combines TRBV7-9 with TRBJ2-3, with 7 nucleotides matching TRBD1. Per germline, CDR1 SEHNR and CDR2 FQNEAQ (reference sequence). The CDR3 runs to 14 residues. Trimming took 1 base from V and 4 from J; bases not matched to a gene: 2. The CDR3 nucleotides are TGTGCCAGCAGCTTAGAACAGGGGTCAGATACGCAGTATTTT. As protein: CASSLEQGSDTQYF.

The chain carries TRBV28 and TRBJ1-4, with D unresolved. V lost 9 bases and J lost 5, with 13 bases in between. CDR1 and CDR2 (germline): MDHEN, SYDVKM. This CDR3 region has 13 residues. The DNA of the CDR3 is TGTGCCAGTCAGAGGGCCAAGAATGAAAAACTGTTTTTT. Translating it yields CASQRAKNEKLFF.

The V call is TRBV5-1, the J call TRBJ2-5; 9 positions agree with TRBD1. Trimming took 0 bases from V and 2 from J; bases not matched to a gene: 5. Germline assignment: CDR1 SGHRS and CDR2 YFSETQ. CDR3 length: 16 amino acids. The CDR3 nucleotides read TGCGCCAGCAGCTTGGGGAATGACAGGGGGCAAGAGACCCAGTACTTC. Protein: CASSLGNDRGQETQYF.

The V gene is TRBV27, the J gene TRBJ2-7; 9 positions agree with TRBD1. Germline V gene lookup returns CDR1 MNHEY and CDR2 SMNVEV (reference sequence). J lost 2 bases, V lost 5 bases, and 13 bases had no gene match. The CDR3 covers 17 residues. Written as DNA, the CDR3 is TGTGCCAGCAGTAAACGGTTACAGGGGGCGCAAACCTACGAGCAGTACTTC. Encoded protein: CASSKRLQGAQTYEQYF.

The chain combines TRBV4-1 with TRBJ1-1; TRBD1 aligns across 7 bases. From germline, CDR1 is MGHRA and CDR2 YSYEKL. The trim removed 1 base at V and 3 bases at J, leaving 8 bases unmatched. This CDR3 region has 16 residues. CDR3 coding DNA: TGCGCCAGCAGCCAAGTCATTACAGGGGTTGACACTGAAGCTTTCTTT. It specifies CASSQVITGVDTEAFF.

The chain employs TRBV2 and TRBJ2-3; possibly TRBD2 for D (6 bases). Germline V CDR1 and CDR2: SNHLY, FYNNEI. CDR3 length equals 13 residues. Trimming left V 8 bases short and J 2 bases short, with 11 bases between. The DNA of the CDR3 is TGTGCCAGCGGACTGGGACTCACAGATACGCAGTATTTT. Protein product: CASGLGLTDTQYF.